The 13 T cell receptor beta chains reported below all come from one sample, sequenced in a study of blood T cell repertoires in COVID-19 (TCRdb year 2020). Library method: the immunoSEQ multiplex PCR assay. TCRdb mirrors the immuneACCESS table, restricted to in-frame sequences. Some clones are absent from its copies; in checked studies, under half trace to an unresolved V gene, and the reason for the others is unknown. Within this sample are roughly 100,000 clones, with approximately 80% of them counted one time only. Around 9.6% of the sample is in the top ten clones. Input material: peripheral blood. The receptors originated from a man in his sixties with active or convalescent COVID-19.

The CDR3 region is CASSLGGPGEGNGYTF. The CDR3 bases are TGTGCCAGCAGCCTAGGAGGACCAGGGGAGGGCAATGGCTACACCTTC. V gene TRBV7-9 combines with J gene TRBJ1-2, with D possibly TRBD1 on 6 matching bases. V gave up 5 bases and J gave up 6 bases, with 22 bases separating them. The germline gives CDR1 SEHNR, CDR2 FQNEAQ (reference sequence). The CDR3 runs to 16 residues. Combining the CDR3 with reference TRBV7-9 and TRBJ1-2 gives the whole variable domain DTGVSQNPRHKITKRGQNVTFRCDPISEHNRLYWYRQTLGQGPEFLTYFQNEAQLEKSRLLSDRFSAERPKGSFSTLEIQRTEQGDSAMYLCASSLGGPGEGNGYTFGSGTRLTVV.

The CDR3 sequence is CSVDILGQPNTEAFF. CDR3 in DNA: TGCAGCGTGGATATCCTGGGACAGCCAAACACTGAAGCTTTCTTT. The chain joins TRBV29-1 to TRBJ1-1, with TRBD1 matching 7 bases. V was clipped by 6 bases and J by 2 bases; unmatched bases: 12. Germline loops: CDR1 SQVTM, CDR2 ANQGSEA. The CDR3 sequence is 15 residues long.

The chain uses TRBV28 and TRBJ1-3; TRBD1 agrees at 9 bases. There are 15 residues in the CDR3. The junction had 8 bases not matched to a gene; V was cut back by 6 bases and J by 5 bases. Germline CDR1 is MDHEN and CDR2 is SYDVKM. CDR3 in DNA: TGTGCCAGCAGACCGACAGGGGGGGTGAGAAACACCATATATTTT. Translating it yields CASRPTGGVRNTIYF.

This chain joins TRBV12-3 or TRBV12-4 and TRBJ2-7; tentatively, D is TRBD1 (7 bases). This CDR3 is built from 13 residues. The germline V and J ends were trimmed by 7 bases and 5 bases, with 15 bases remaining between them. The CDR3 DNA is TGTGCCAGCATTCCTTCAGGGGGGAACGAGCAGTACTTC. This gives the protein CASIPSGGNEQYF.

The J gene is TRBJ2-2, the V gene TRBV7-8, with D possibly TRBD2 on 5 matching bases. Trimming removed 4 bases from V and 5 bases from J, with 17 bases in between. Germline lookup yields CDR1 SGHVS and CDR2 FQNEAQ. The CDR3 has 16 residues. CDR3 in amino acids: CASSSYSTRQTGELFF. In nucleotides, the CDR3 is TGTGCCAGCAGCTCTTACAGCACTAGGCAAACCGGGGAGCTGTTTTTT.

The rearrangement joins TRBV5-4 to TRBJ2-7; weak D call: TRBD2 (6 bases). The length of the CDR3 is 13 residues. Trimming took 4 bases from V and 5 from J, leaving 13 bases between them. In germline, CDR1 is SGHNT, CDR2 YYREEE (reference sequence). CDR3: CASSRAGSDEQYF. CDR3 coding DNA: TGTGCCAGCAGCCGGGCCGGGAGCGACGAGCAGTACTTC.

The J gene is TRBJ2-5, the V gene TRBV18; TRBD2 aligns across 7 bases. The CDR3 sequence is 15 residues long. From germline, CDR1 is KGHSH and CDR2 LQKENI. The V segment lost 1 base and the J segment 5 bases; nucleotides outside the gene matches: 7. The CDR3 sequence: CASSPRASGGETQYF. CDR3 nucleotides: TGTGCCAGCTCACCACGGGCTAGCGGAGGGGAGACCCAGTACTTC.

This clone occurred once. V and J are TRBV6-1 and TRBJ1-5, with 9 bases identical to TRBD1. Germline V lookup: CDR1 MNHNS, CDR2 SASEGT. The CDR3 is 17 residues long. V lost 4 bases, J lost 2 bases, and 9 bases stayed unmatched. The CDR3, as DNA: TGTGCCAGCAGTGGCCACCTAACAGGGGGCCGCAATCAGCCCCAGCATTTT. Translation: CASSGHLTGGRNQPQHF.

The chain recombines TRBV6-2 or TRBV6-3 with TRBJ2-7; TRBD2 agrees at 10 bases. CDR3 length: 19 residues. Per the germline V gene, CDR1 is MNHEY and CDR2 is SVGEGT. J was trimmed by 0 bases and V by 0 bases; bases with no gene match: 11. The CDR3 spells CASSYSRRLAGERSYEQYV. The CDR3 DNA follows: TGTGCCAGCAGTTACTCCAGACGTCTAGCGGGAGAGCGCTCCTACGAGCAGTACGTC.

This clone has just one count. The gene calls are TRBV5-1 and TRBJ2-3, with a tentative D call TRBD2 (6 bases). This CDR3 has 14 amino acids. The ends were cut back, 4 bases at V and 4 bases at J, with 13 bases in the middle. The germline V gene has CDR1 SGHRS and CDR2 YFSETQ. Here the CDR3 DNA reads TGCGCCAGCAGCCCCCTGGAGGGATCAGATACGCAGTATTTT. It yields the protein CASSPLEGSDTQYF. Drawing the rest from reference TRBV5-1 and TRBJ2-3, the complete variable domain is KAGVTQTPRYLIKTRGQQVTLSCSPISGHRSVSWYQQTPGQGLQFLFEYFSETQRNKGNFPGRFSGRQFSNSRSEMNVSTLELGDSALYLCASSPLEGSDTQYFGPGTRLTVL.

The V and J genes are TRBV28 and TRBJ2-6; 8 bases map to TRBD1. V shed 5 bases, J shed 0 bases, and the junction held 0 bases outside the gene matches. The CDR3 runs to 15 residues. Germline V lookup: CDR1 MDHEN, CDR2 SYDVKM. The CDR3 reads CASSTGGSGANVLTF. DNA for the CDR3: TGTGCCAGCAGTACAGGGGGCTCTGGGGCCAACGTCCTGACTTTC.

The rearrangement uses TRBV9 and TRBJ2-7; 7 bases fit TRBD2. J gave up 6 bases and V 4 bases, and 13 bases lay outside the gene matches. CDR1 is SGDLS, CDR2 YYNGEE, per germline. The CDR3 spans 15 residues. The CDR3 bases are TGTGCCAGCAGCCCTAGCGGAAAGACTTCGGGCGAGCAGTACTTC. It encodes CASSPSGKTSGEQYF.

The chain is built from TRBV5-1 and TRBJ1-3; TRBD1 aligns across 9 bases. Germline values: CDR1 SGHRS, CDR2 YFSETQ. V lost 1 base and J lost 3; bases outside the gene matches: 5. The CDR3 loop spans 16 amino acids. CDR3 in DNA: TGCGCCAGCAGCTTGCCGGGACAGGGAAATGGAAACACCATATATTTT. Its translation: CASSLPGQGNGNTIYF.